This T cell receptor (beta chain) was obtained from a study of cytomegalovirus exposure and HLA in healthy donors. The CDR3 extends over 13 amino acids. Germline CDR1 SGDLS, CDR2 YYNGEE. V was shortened by 6 bases and J by 2 bases, with 6 bases between the two germline ends. PCR employed 60 Vbeta and 13 Jbeta primers. Sequencing used immunoSEQ multiplex PCR; TCRdb keeps in-frame clones, though not all of them. The sample has approximately 100,000 clones; 65% to 75% are singletons. The V gene is TRBV9, the J gene TRBJ2-6; D call uncertain. The source is a female donor in good health and CMV-seronegative. Sequencing was carried out using PBMCs. The CDR3 region has the DNA TGTGCCAGCAAGAGGACTGGGGCCAACGTCCTGACTTTC. This translates into CASKRTGANVLTF.